The 20 T cell receptor beta chains given below trace back to one sample, sequenced in a study of blood T cell repertoires in COVID-19. TCRdb's table, derived via immunoSEQ multiplex PCR, lists solely in-frame clones and lacks some. The sample lists 200,000 to 250,000 clones, 80% to 90% seen once, with around 3.2% in the top ten. Sequencing was performed on PBMCs or T cells enriched from blood (not recorded which). The receptors shown here come from a woman under 30 in a cohort exposed to, infected with or recovered from COVID-19 (not recorded which).

The table lists this clone with a count of one. This sequence joins TRBV5-6 and TRBJ2-3; D is undetermined. The V gene lost 2 bases and the J gene lost 3 bases, with 7 bases spanning the gap. The CDR3 totals 13 residues. Germline CDR1 SGHDT, CDR2 YYEEEE. The CDR3 coding sequence is TGTGCCAGCAGCTTTTTACAGACAGATACGCAGTATTTT. This encodes CASSFLQTDTQYF.

This clone has only one observation. The chain joins TRBV11-3 to TRBJ2-3; D possibly corresponds to TRBD2 (6 bases). V was shortened by 3 bases and J by 1 base, with 11 bases between the two germline ends. Germline V gene sequence: CDR1 SGHNT, CDR2 YENEEA. CDR3 size: 15 residues. As DNA, the CDR3 is TGTGCCAGCAGCTTCGGAGGGACCCGCACAGATACGCAGTATTTT. Amino acids: CASSFGGTRTDTQYF.

The chain uses TRBV7-9 and TRBJ2-7; 7 bases agree with TRBD1. The CDR3 is 15 residues long. Germline CDR1 and CDR2: SEHNR and FQNEAQ (reference sequence). Unmatched junction bases numbered 5, after V lost 0 bases and J lost 3 bases. The CDR3 nucleotides read TGTGCCAGCAGCTTAGCACAGGGGCCTATCTACGAGCAGTACTTC. Its protein is CASSLAQGPIYEQYF.

This clone appeared a few times. The V and J genes are TRBV2 and TRBJ2-5; D may be TRBD2 (5 bases). CDR1 and CDR2 from the germline V gene are SNHLY and FYNNEI. The CDR3 runs 14 residues. V was trimmed by 7 bases and J by 5 bases, leaving 17 bases between them. Here the CDR3 DNA reads TGTGCCAGCACTGGGAGTCGTTCGTCCGAGACCCAGTACTTC. This encodes CASTGSRSSETQYF.

This chain links TRBV7-3 with TRBJ2-3; D unclear. Germline-derived CDR1 and CDR2 are SGHTA and FQGTGA. This CDR3 is 14 amino acids long. V lost 0 bases to trimming and J lost 3 bases, with 7 bases between them. The CDR3 coding sequence is TGTGCCAGCAGCTTAACGACCGGGACAGATACGCAGTATTTT. It is translated as CASSLTTGTDTQYF.

The V and J genes are TRBV24-1 and TRBJ1-3, with TRBD1 matching over 9 bases. Germline trimming cut 4 bases from V and 4 bases from J; bases unmatched to any gene: 7. Germline CDR1 KGHDR, CDR2 SFDVKD. The CDR3 loop spans 16 amino acids. DNA of the CDR3: TGTGCCACCAGTGACCCGGGACAGGGAGGAGGAAACACCATATATTTT. Protein product: CATSDPGQGGGNTIYF.

This sequence joins TRBV10-3 and TRBJ1-1, with 7 nucleotides matching TRBD1. J gave up 2 bases and V 0 bases, and 12 bases lay outside the gene matches. CDR1 and CDR2 from the germline V gene are ENHRY and SYGVKD. The CDR3 is 18 residues long. CDR3 sequence: CAISESIRKGAGNTEAFF. The CDR3 region has the DNA TGTGCCATCAGTGAGTCGATAAGGAAGGGGGCCGGAAACACTGAAGCTTTCTTT.

In this sample, this clone turned up once. The chain joins TRBV10-3 to TRBJ2-7; D may be TRBD1 (6 bases). The V and J ends lost 3 bases and 7 bases respectively, with 19 bases between them. This CDR3 has 15 residues. Germline-derived CDR1 and CDR2 are ENHRY and SYGVKD. CDR3 sequence: CAISDDRPAYEEQYF. DNA of the CDR3: TGTGCCATCAGTGATGACAGGCCAGCCTACGAGGAGCAGTACTTC.

The chain employs TRBV6-5 and TRBJ1-6; 9 bases are shared with TRBD1. V lost 6 bases to trimming and J lost 6 bases; unmatched junction nucleotides: 3. Germline loops: CDR1 MNHEY, CDR2 SVGAGI. The CDR3 runs 14 residues. CDR3 sequence: CASRRDRVNSPLHF. CDR3 DNA: TGTGCCAGCAGGAGGGACAGGGTTAATTCACCCCTCCACTTT.

The chain recombines TRBV6-5 with TRBJ1-1; D might be TRBD1 (6 bases). CDR3 size: 14 residues. The V gene's germline CDR1 is MNHEY and CDR2 SVGAGI. The V end lost 4 bases, the J end lost 2 bases, and 11 bases lay between the germline ends. The CDR3 region is CASSWDNLNTEAFF. The CDR3 DNA is TGTGCCAGCAGTTGGGACAACCTAAACACTGAAGCTTTCTTT.

This clone has just one count. The chain carries TRBV28 and TRBJ1-1; D possibly corresponds to TRBD1 (5 bases). CDR3 length: 16 amino acids. CDR1 is MDHEN, CDR2 SYDVKM, per germline. Trimming stripped 5 bases from V and 0 bases from J, with 16 bases between. The CDR3 loop is CASSDPSRDLNTEAFF. The CDR3 bases are TGTGCCAGCAGTGACCCGAGCAGGGACTTGAACACTGAAGCTTTCTTT.

This chain uses TRBV5-1 with TRBJ2-1; D not resolved. This CDR3 contains 15 residues. V lost 0 bases to trimming and J lost 0 bases, with 7 bases between them. Germline lookup yields CDR1 SGHRS and CDR2 YFSETQ. The CDR3 here is CASSLGSSSYNEQFF. For the CDR3, the DNA is TGCGCCAGCAGCTTGGGCTCCAGCTCCTACAATGAGCAGTTCTTC. The variable domain in full, with the rest retrieved from reference TRBV5-1 and TRBJ2-1, is KAGVTQTPRYLIKTRGQQVTLSCSPISGHRSVSWYQQTPGQGLQFLFEYFSETQRNKGNFPGRFSGRQFSNSRSEMNVSTLELGDSALYLCASSLGSSSYNEQFFGPGTRLTVL.

The genes are TRBV2 and TRBJ2-1, with D uncertain. The V end was cut by 9 bases, the J end by 7 bases, with 10 bases between. CDR3 size: 11 residues. CDR1 is SNHLY, CDR2 FYNNEI, per germline. CDR3 in amino acids: CASLEENEQFF. The CDR3, as DNA: TGTGCCAGTCTCGAGGAGAATGAGCAGTTCTTC.

This clone showed up just once. This sequence joins TRBV19 and TRBJ2-2; TRBD1 is a possible D gene (5 bases). Trimming stripped 1 base from V and 2 bases from J, with 8 bases between. Germline lookup yields CDR1 LNHDA and CDR2 SQIVND (reference sequence). This CDR3 region has 15 residues. DNA for the CDR3: TGTGCCAGTAGTATAGTAGGGGATAACACCGGGGAGCTGTTTTTT. It yields the protein CASSIVGDNTGELFF.

The V call is TRBV10-1, the J call TRBJ2-5; 7 nucleotides align to TRBD1. CDR1 is WNHNN and CDR2 is SYGVQD in the germline V gene (reference sequence). CDR3 length equals 16 residues. With V trimmed by 5 bases and J by 1 base, 10 bases remained unmatched. CDR3 amino acids: CASSPQGLGTQETQYF. The CDR3 nucleotides read TGCGCCAGCAGTCCACAGGGGCTAGGGACCCAAGAGACCCAGTACTTC.

DNA for the CDR3: TGTGCCAGCAGCTCGACTAGCGGCACAGATACGCAGTATTTT. It specifies CASSSTSGTDTQYF. J is TRBJ2-3 and V is TRBV5-4; 8 bases are shared with TRBD2. There are 14 residues in the CDR3. The junction had 1 base not matched to a gene; V was cut back by 3 bases and J by 1 base. Germline V gives CDR1 SGHNT, CDR2 YYREEE (reference sequence).

V is TRBV3-1 (or the pseudogene TRBV3-2) and J is TRBJ2-1; 13 positions agree with TRBD2. Losses at the gene ends were 4 bases for V and 8 bases for J; bases not matched to a gene: 11. From germline, CDR1 is LGHDT and CDR2 YNNKEL (reference sequence). The CDR3 covers 17 residues. In nucleotides, the CDR3 is TGTGCCAGCAGCCTTTTTCCAGGACTAGCGGGAGAGGATGAGCAGTTCTTC. Translated: CASSLFPGLAGEDEQFF.

This chain connects TRBV6-5 to TRBJ2-2, with TRBD2 identical over 10 bases. The CDR3 totals 14 residues. The V gene's germline CDR1 is MNHEY and CDR2 SVGAGI. The trim removed 6 bases at V and 4 bases at J, leaving 2 bases unmatched. The chain's CDR3 is CASRAGGSTGELFF. The CDR3, as DNA: TGTGCCAGCAGAGCGGGAGGGAGCACCGGGGAGCTGTTTTTT.

The chain recombines TRBV9 with TRBJ2-2; TRBD1 agrees at 11 bases. V trimming: 4 bases; J trimming: 3 bases; junction bases outside the gene matches: 2. Germline CDR1 reads SGDLS; CDR2 reads YYNGEE. The CDR3 runs 15 residues. CDR3 nucleotide sequence: TGTGCCAGCAGCTCGGGACAGGGGGACACCGGGGAGCTGTTTTTT. Protein product: CASSSGQGDTGELFF.

The rearrangement uses TRBV7-9 and TRBJ2-5, with 8 nucleotides matching TRBD1. The CDR3 is 16 residues long. Trimming removed 5 bases from V and 5 bases from J; junction bases left unmatched: 13. Germline values: CDR1 SEHNR, CDR2 FQNEAQ (reference sequence). The CDR3 nucleotides read TGTGCCAGCAGCCCCCGGGACAGGCCTCAGGGGGAGACCCAGTACTTC. Its translation: CASSPRDRPQGETQYF.